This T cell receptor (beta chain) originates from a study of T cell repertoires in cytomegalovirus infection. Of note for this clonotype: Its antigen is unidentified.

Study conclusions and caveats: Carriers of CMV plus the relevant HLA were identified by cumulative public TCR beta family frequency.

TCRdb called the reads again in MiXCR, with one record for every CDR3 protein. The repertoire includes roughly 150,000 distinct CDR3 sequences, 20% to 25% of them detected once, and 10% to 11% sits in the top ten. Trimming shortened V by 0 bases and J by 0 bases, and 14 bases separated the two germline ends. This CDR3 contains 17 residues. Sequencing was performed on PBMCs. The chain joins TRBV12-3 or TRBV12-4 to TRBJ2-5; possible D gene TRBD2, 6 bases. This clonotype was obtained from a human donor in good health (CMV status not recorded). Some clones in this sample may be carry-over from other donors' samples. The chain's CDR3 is CASSLALSASDQETQYF. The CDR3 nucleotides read TGTGCCAGCAGTTTAGCCCTTAGTGCTAGCGACCAAGAGACCCAGTACTTC.